This TCR beta chain originates from a study of blood T cell repertoires in COVID-19. Study as a whole: Sources were T cells, B-cell-depleted T cells, or PBMCs; the material itself was cDNA or gDNA.

Assay: immunoSEQ multiplex PCR; the TCRdb copy retains only in-frame clones and omits some. This sample yields about 130,000 clones, of which roughly 90% are seen a single time; 2% to 2.5% belongs to the top ten. The CDR3 is 14 residues long. Trimming took 3 bases from V and 5 from J, leaving 11 bases between them. Per the germline V gene, CDR1 is MRHNA and CDR2 is SNTAGT. Source material: PBMCs or T cells enriched from blood (not recorded which). The clonotype originates from a woman in her 50s who had recovered from COVID-19. This chain links TRBV6-4 with TRBJ2-1; no clear D. This chain's CDR3 is CASSDWPGHNEQFF. The CDR3 coding sequence is TGTGCCAGCAGTGATTGGCCAGGTCACAATGAGCAGTTCTTC.